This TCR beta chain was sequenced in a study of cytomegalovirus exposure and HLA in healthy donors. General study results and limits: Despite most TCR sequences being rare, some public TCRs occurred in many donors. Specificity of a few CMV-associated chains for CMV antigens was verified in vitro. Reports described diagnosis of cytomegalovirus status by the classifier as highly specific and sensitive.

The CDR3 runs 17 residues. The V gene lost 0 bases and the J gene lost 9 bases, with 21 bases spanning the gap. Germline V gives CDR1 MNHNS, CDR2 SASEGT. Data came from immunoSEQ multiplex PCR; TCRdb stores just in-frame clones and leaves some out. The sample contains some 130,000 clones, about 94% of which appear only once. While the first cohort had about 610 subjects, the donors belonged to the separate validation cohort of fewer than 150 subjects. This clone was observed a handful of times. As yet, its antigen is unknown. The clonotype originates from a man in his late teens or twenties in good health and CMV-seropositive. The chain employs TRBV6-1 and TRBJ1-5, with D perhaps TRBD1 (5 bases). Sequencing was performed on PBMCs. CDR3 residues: CASSEAGGDDSARPQHF. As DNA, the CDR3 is TGTGCCAGCAGTGAAGCCGGGGGGGATGACAGTGCCAGGCCCCAGCATTTT.